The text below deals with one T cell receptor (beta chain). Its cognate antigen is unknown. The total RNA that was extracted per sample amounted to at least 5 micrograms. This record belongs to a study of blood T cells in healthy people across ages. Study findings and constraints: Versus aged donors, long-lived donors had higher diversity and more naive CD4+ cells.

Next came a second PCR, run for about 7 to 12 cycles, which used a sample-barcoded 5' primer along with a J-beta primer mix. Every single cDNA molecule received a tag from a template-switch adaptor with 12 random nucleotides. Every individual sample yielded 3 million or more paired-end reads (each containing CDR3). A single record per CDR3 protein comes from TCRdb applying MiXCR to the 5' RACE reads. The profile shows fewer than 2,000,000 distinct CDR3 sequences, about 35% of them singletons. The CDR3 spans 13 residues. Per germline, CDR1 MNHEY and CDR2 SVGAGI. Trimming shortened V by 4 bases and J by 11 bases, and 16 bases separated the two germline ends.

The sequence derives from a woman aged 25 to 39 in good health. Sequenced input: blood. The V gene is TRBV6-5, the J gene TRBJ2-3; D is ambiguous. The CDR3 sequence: CASSLGPSFWQYF. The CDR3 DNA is TGTGCCAGCAGTTTAGGGCCTTCTTTTTGGCAGTATTTT.